A selection of T cell receptor beta chains follows, all from one sample in a study of response to subunit inactivated influenza vaccine. One entry per CDR3 protein results from TCRdb running MiXCR on the RT-PCR reads. The table includes fewer than 650,000 distinct CDR3 sequences, 13% detected once. The material was PBMCs from blood, obtained 35 to 45 days after vaccination. These TCRs come from a man between 50 and 59 years old who received an inactivated influenza vaccine. Both conserved end residues are part of each CDR3. The order of the fields is V gene, D gene, J gene, clone size, CDR3 DNA, CDR3 protein. A D gene is named only where the DNA matches it firmly. Some rows have no size entry. The others give once, few or many, or a class for an expanded clone.

TRBV5-1,NA,TRBJ2-5,NA,TGCGCCAGCAGCCCCGGTGCCGGGAGAAGCCAAGAGACCCAGTACTTC,CASSPGAGRSQETQYF
TRBV15,TRBD2,TRBJ2-1,NA,TGTGCCACCAGCAGAGATTTCTGGACTAGCTCGTCTGAGCAGTTCTTC,CATSRDFWTSSSEQFF
TRBV29-1,NA,TRBJ1-4,many,TGCAGCGTAAAGAGGGAAAAACTGTTTTTT,CSVKREKLFF
TRBV7-2,TRBD1,TRBJ2-7,few,TGTGCCAGCAGTACCGGGACAGGGTATTTGGAGCAGTACTTC,CASSTGTGYLEQYF
TRBV10-3,TRBD2,TRBJ2-1,few,TGTGCCATCAGCCCAGCGGGGGACTCCTACAATGAGCAGTTCTTC,CAISPAGDSYNEQFF
TRBV29-1,NA,TRBJ2-5,NA,TGCAGCGTTGTGGGCAGGGTATCGGAGACCCAGTACTTC,CSVVGRVSETQYF
TRBV18,NA,TRBJ2-1,NA,TGTGCCAGCTCACCACGGGGGCAGGCGCAGTTCTTC,CASSPRGQAQFF
TRBV12-3/TRBV12-4,NA,TRBJ1-5,few,TGTGCCAGCAGTTTTTATAGGCGAAATCAGCCCCAGCATTTT,CASSFYRRNQPQHF
TRBV5-1,NA,TRBJ2-7,few,TGCGCCAGCAGCTTGGTGGGACGGATCTACGAGCAGTACTTC,CASSLVGRIYEQYF
TRBV3-1,NA,TRBJ1-2,few,TGTGCCAGCAGCCAAGGGACGGGGAAAAAATCTTCTGGCTACACCTTC,CASSQGTGKKSSGYTF
TRBV20-1,TRBD2,TRBJ2-1,few,TGCAGTGCTAGAATGTTGGGACTAGCACTTGAGCAGTTCTTC,CSARMLGLALEQFF
TRBV6-1,NA,TRBJ2-6,NA,TGTGCCAGCAGTGCATCCTGGGGCTCTGGGGCCAACGTCCTGACTTTC,CASSASWGSGANVLTF
TRBV20-1,TRBD2,TRBJ2-1,few,TGCAGTGCTAGAGATTCTCTTAGCGGGAGACCCTACAATGAGCAGTTCTTC,CSARDSLSGRPYNEQFF
TRBV5-1,TRBD2,TRBJ2-1,NA,TGCGCCAGCAGCTTGGCTGGTAGGGCTAGCGGGGCCTTCTCCTACAATGAGCAGTTCTTC,CASSLAGRASGAFSYNEQFF
TRBV7-2,TRBD2,TRBJ2-3,few,TGTGCCAGCAGCCCCAGGACTAGCTTTCGAGGCGATACGCAGTATTTT,CASSPRTSFRGDTQYF
TRBV5-1,NA,TRBJ1-1,many,TGCGCCAGCAGCGCAAGCATGGGTGAAGCTTTCTTT,CASSASMGEAFF
TRBV7-3,NA,TRBJ2-1,few,TGTGCCAGCAGCCCCCACAGGGACAATGAGCAGTTCTTC,CASSPHRDNEQFF
TRBV7-9,NA,TRBJ2-3,NA,TGTGCCAGCAGCTTATTAAAGGGCAGGGGTCCAGATACGCAGTATTTT,CASSLLKGRGPDTQYF
TRBV12-5,NA,TRBJ2-7,NA,TGTGCTAGTGGTTTAGGGGGACCGAACTACGAGCAGTACTTC,CASGLGGPNYEQYF
TRBV25-1,TRBD2,TRBJ2-5,NA,TGTGCCAGCAGTGCCCTAGCGGGGGCGGAGGGGACCCAGTACTTC,CASSALAGAEGTQYF
TRBV6-2/TRBV6-3,NA,TRBJ1-1,NA,TGTGCCAGCAGTTACGAGCAGAACACTGAAGCTTTCTTT,CASSYEQNTEAFF
TRBV6-5,NA,TRBJ2-7,many,TGTGCCAGCAGTTACTCGTGGGGGGAGCAGTACTTC,CASSYSWGEQYF
TRBV20-1,NA,TRBJ2-1,few,TGCAGTGTCGGGGGTCCAGACAATGAGCAGTTCTTC,CSVGGPDNEQFF
TRBV12-3/TRBV12-4,NA,TRBJ1-4,NA,TGTGCCTGCAGTTTTGTTTTTGAAAAACTGTTTTTT,CACSFVFEKLFF
TRBV20-1,NA,TRBJ2-1,few,TGCAGTGCTCTTAGCGGAACGTACTCCAACAATGAGCAGTTCTTC,CSALSGTYSNNEQFF
TRBV4-1,NA,TRBJ2-1,NA,TGCGCCAGCAGCCAAGATGGCGGGTCCGGAGAGCAGTTCTTC,CASSQDGGSGEQFF
TRBV29-1,NA,TRBJ2-7,NA,TGCAGCGTTGGACTCAACTACGAGCAGTACTTC,CSVGLNYEQYF
TRBV28,NA,TRBJ2-7,NA,TGTGCCAGCAGTCAAACCCCCAGGGGCTGGAGCTCCTACGAGCAGTACTTC,CASSQTPRGWSSYEQYF
TRBV4-3,NA,TRBJ2-1,few,TGCGCCAGCAGCCAAGACCCAAGCGGAAGGGAGTTCTTC,CASSQDPSGREFF
TRBV2,NA,TRBJ2-5,few,TGTGCCAGCACCCCAACCGACGCCGGCGGGGTGGAGACCCAGTACTTC,CASTPTDAGGVETQYF
TRBV7-8,TRBD1,TRBJ1-4,NA,TGTGCCAGCAGCCGGGACAGGGAGGATTCGACTAATGAAAAACTGTTTTTT,CASSRDREDSTNEKLFF
TRBV7-9,TRBD1,TRBJ1-1,NA,TGTGCCAGCAGCTCCGGGACAGGGGGAGCGGACACTGAAGCTTTCTTT,CASSSGTGGADTEAFF
TRBV24-1,NA,TRBJ2-7,few,TGTGCCACCAGTGATTCCCCTCGAGACTACGAGCAGTACTTC,CATSDSPRDYEQYF
TRBV20-1,NA,TRBJ2-1,many,TGCAGTGCTAGAGTCGAAGATCCCCGGGACAATGAGCAGTTCTTC,CSARVEDPRDNEQFF
TRBV29-1,NA,TRBJ2-1,few,TGCAGCGTTGAAGTAACTAGCGCCCGAGGGGGTGAGCAGTTCTTC,CSVEVTSARGGEQFF
TRBV2,NA,TRBJ1-1,NA,TGTGCCAGCAGTGAAGACCTGGGGATGAACACTGAAGCTTTCTTT,CASSEDLGMNTEAFF
TRBV5-1,NA,TRBJ1-1,NA,TGCGCCAGCAGCCCGGTGGGGGTGGACACTGAAGCTTTCTTT,CASSPVGVDTEAFF
TRBV29-1,NA,TRBJ2-5,NA,TGCAGCACCCGGGTAGGGAGGGAGACCCAGTACTTC,CSTRVGRETQYF
TRBV6-1,NA,TRBJ2-5,NA,TGTGCCAGCAGCAGCAGCTCAGGGGGGGAGACCCAGTACTTC,CASSSSSGGETQYF
TRBV6-5,NA,TRBJ2-7,few,TGTGCCAGCGGGCAGGGGGGCGAGCAGTACTTC,CASGQGGEQYF
TRBV7-2,NA,TRBJ2-1,NA,TGTGCCAGCAGCTTAGGGCCGGTGTACAATGAGCAGTTCTTC,CASSLGPVYNEQFF
TRBV7-2,TRBD1,TRBJ2-5,few,TGTGCCAGCAGCCCCCAATCCGGGACAGGGTTTCAGACCCAGTACTTC,CASSPQSGTGFQTQYF
TRBV12-3/TRBV12-4,TRBD2,TRBJ2-3,many,TGTGCCAGCAGTTTTCAGCCCGGGGGGATATATTTT,CASSFQPGGIYF
TRBV10-3,NA,TRBJ1-2,many,TGTGCCATCAGTGAGTCGAATATGGTTGGCTACACCTTC,CAISESNMVGYTF
TRBV6-2/TRBV6-3,NA,TRBJ2-6,few,TGTGCCAGCACTCCGGGGGCTCAATACTCTGGGGCCAACGTCCTGACTTTC,CASTPGAQYSGANVLTF
TRBV5-1,TRBD2,TRBJ2-5,NA,TGCGCCAGCAGCTGGTCCCCAGCTAGCGGCCAAGAGACCCAGTACTTC,CASSWSPASGQETQYF
TRBV10-3,NA,TRBJ2-7,few,TGTGCCATTGGGCAGGCCTACGAGCAGTACTTC,CAIGQAYEQYF
TRBV10-3,NA,TRBJ1-5,few,TGTGCCATCAGCGACGGACAGTTTTATCAGCCCCAGCATTTT,CAISDGQFYQPQHF
TRBV12-3/TRBV12-4,NA,TRBJ2-2,many,TGTGCCAGCAGTTTTTTGATGAACACCGGGGAGCTGTTTTTT,CASSFLMNTGELFF
TRBV24-1,NA,TRBJ2-1,few,TGTGCCACCAGTCGCGCAGCGGCTCCTCCTGAGCAGTTCTTC,CATSRAAAPPEQFF
TRBV12-3/TRBV12-4,NA,TRBJ1-1,NA,TGTGCCAGCAGTTTAGTGGACAGACGGAACACTGAAGCTTTCTTT,CASSLVDRRNTEAFF
TRBV7-2,NA,TRBJ1-2,few,TGTGCCAGCAGCCCCCACCACGACGGCTACACCTTC,CASSPHHDGYTF
TRBV5-6,TRBD1,TRBJ1-1,many,TGTGCCAGCAGCTTGGCCCAACAGGGGGTCGGCACTGAAGCTTTCTTT,CASSLAQQGVGTEAFF
TRBV7-2,NA,TRBJ2-3,NA,TGTGCCAGCAGCTTAGTCCGGACCCTGACCACAGATACGCAGTATTTT,CASSLVRTLTTDTQYF
TRBV6-1,NA,TRBJ2-5,few,TGTGCCAGCAGACCATTCCTCCAAGAGACCCAGTACTTC,CASRPFLQETQYF